The 27 T cell receptor beta chains presented below share a single source sample, sequenced in a study of long-term antiretroviral therapy in people with HIV. Running of the v3.0 immunoSEQ assay took place at survey level. TCRdb's table, derived via immunoSEQ multiplex PCR, lists solely in-frame clones and lacks some. The sample lists tens of thousands of clones, 70% to 90% occurring once. This material consisted of unsorted PBMCs, taken just over 2.7 years before starting antiretroviral therapy. These receptors were taken from a woman in her 30s with HIV.

This clone was observed a handful of times. This sequence joins TRBV11-1 and TRBJ2-3; unclear D gene. Germline lookup yields CDR1 SGHAT and CDR2 FQDESV (reference sequence). Trimming took off 4 bases at V and 6 bases at J, with 8 bases between the two ends. The CDR3 extends over 12 amino acids. DNA for the CDR3: TGTGCCAGCAGCTCTAGGTTCGATACGCAGTATTTT. Translation: CASSSRFDTQYF.

The chain recombines TRBV6-1 with TRBJ2-5, with a possible D match to TRBD1 (5 bases). The germline CDR1 and CDR2 sequences are MNHNS and SASEGT. Trimming left V 10 bases short and J 10 bases short, with 16 bases between. This CDR3 contains 11 residues. CDR3 amino acids: CAKILQGSQYF. The CDR3 bases are TGTGCCAAAATCTTGCAGGGAAGCCAGTACTTC.

The rearrangement links TRBV20-1 to TRBJ1-2; D is undetermined. The CDR3 extends over 11 amino acids. Germline CDR1 is DFQATT and CDR2 is SNEGSKA (reference sequence). The V and J ends lost 6 bases and 1 base respectively, with 6 bases between them. The CDR3 DNA sequence: TGCAGTGCCTTACTTAACTATGGCTACACCTTC. This translates into CSALLNYGYTF.

J is TRBJ2-7 and V is TRBV19; the D call may be TRBD1 or TRBD2 (6 bases each). The length of the CDR3 is 16 residues. CDR1 and CDR2 from the germline V gene are LNHDA and SQIVND (reference sequence). V lost 1 base and J lost 2, with 15 bases in between. CDR3 sequence (DNA): TGTGCCAGTAGTATAGCGGGGGCCACAGGGACCTACGAGCAGTACTTC. Translating it yields CASSIAGATGTYEQYF.

This chain links TRBV5-1 with TRBJ2-5; D might be TRBD1 or TRBD2, each matching 6 bases. V lost 3 bases, J lost 1 base, and 13 bases lay in between. The germline gives CDR1 SGHRS, CDR2 YFSETQ. The CDR3 totals 15 residues. The CDR3 loop is CASSSVGGFQETQYF. In DNA form, the CDR3 reads TGCGCCAGCAGCTCTGTAGGGGGGTTCCAAGAGACCCAGTACTTC.

The chain combines TRBV6-1 with TRBJ2-3; a possible D gene is TRBD2 (5 bases). Per the germline V gene, CDR1 is MNHNS and CDR2 is SASEGT. This CDR3 has 15 residues. V was shortened by 6 bases and J by 7 bases, with 20 bases between the two germline ends. The CDR3 is CASSPARGASYTQYF. In DNA form, the CDR3 reads TGTGCCAGCAGCCCAGCACGGGGAGCCTCGTATACGCAGTATTTT.

V gene TRBV5-4 combines with J gene TRBJ2-7; weak D call: TRBD1 (6 bases). The CDR3 contains 15 residues. Between the trimmed V and J ends, which lost 3 bases and 2 bases, there was a span of 15 bases. The V gene's germline CDR1 is SGHNT and CDR2 YYREEE (reference sequence). Written as DNA, the CDR3 is TGTGCCAGCAGCTCCCGGACAGCCACAACCTACGAGCAGTACTTC. It encodes CASSSRTATTYEQYF.

This clone qualifies as medium-sized. This sequence joins TRBV7-2 and TRBJ1-5; D perhaps matches TRBD1 (5 bases). The CDR3 extends over 14 amino acids. CDR1 SGHTA and CDR2 FQGNSA come from the germline V gene. V lost 5 bases, J lost 0 bases, and 8 bases lay in between. In nucleotides, the CDR3 is TGTGCCAGCAGCCCGGGGCCTAGCAATCAGCCCCAGCATTTT. Translated: CASSPGPSNQPQHF.

CDR3 residues: CASSGPFSYEQYF. The CDR3 region has the DNA TGTGCCAGCAGTGGACCTTTCTCCTACGAGCAGTACTTC. V gene TRBV6-1 combines with J gene TRBJ2-7, with unresolved D. V was shortened by 4 bases and J by 0 bases, with 7 bases between the two germline ends. Germline CDR1 is MNHNS and CDR2 is SASEGT. The CDR3 has 13 amino acids.

V usage is TRBV2 and J usage is TRBJ1-1; TRBD1 matches at 7 bases. Germline V gene sequence: CDR1 SNHLY, CDR2 FYNNEI. The CDR3 has 11 amino acids. Unmatched junction bases numbered 7, after V lost 11 bases and J lost 7 bases. The CDR3, as DNA: TGTGCCCGCCAGGGGGGGGTTGAAGCTTTCTTT. Encoded protein: CARQGGVEAFF.

The chain is built from TRBV5-4 and TRBJ2-1; no reliable D call. V was shortened by 3 bases and J by 3 bases, with 22 bases between the two germline ends. Germline V gene lookup returns CDR1 SGHNT and CDR2 YYREEE (reference sequence). This CDR3 region has 18 residues. CDR3 sequence reads: CASSSRQLGSFNYNEQFF. CDR3 nucleotide sequence: TGTGCCAGCAGCTCCCGGCAGCTTGGATCCTTCAACTACAATGAGCAGTTCTTC.

This sequence joins TRBV30 and TRBJ2-3; 11 positions agree with TRBD2. Per the germline V gene, CDR1 is GTSNPN and CDR2 is SVGIG (reference sequence). V lost 0 bases to trimming and J lost 5 bases; unmatched junction nucleotides: 1. This CDR3 is 14 amino acids long. CDR3 sequence: CAWSVGTSGDTQYF. CDR3 nucleotides: TGTGCCTGGAGTGTAGGGACTAGCGGAGATACGCAGTATTTT. Drawing the rest from reference TRBV30 and TRBJ2-3, the complete variable domain is SQTIHQWPATLVQPVGSPLSLECTVEGTSNPNLYWYRQAAGRGLQLLFYSVGIGQISSEVPQNLSASRPQDRQFILSSKKLLLSDSGFYLCAWSVGTSGDTQYFGPGTRLTVL.

The chain is built from TRBV11-2 and TRBJ2-3; 9 nucleotides match TRBD2. V lost 6 bases and J lost 2; bases outside the gene matches: 9. CDR3 length: 16 amino acids. The germline CDR1 and CDR2 sequences are SGHAT and FQNNGV. The CDR3 DNA reads as TGTGCCAGCAGGGCCTTTACTAGCGGGCTCACAGATACGCAGTATTTT. Its protein is CASRAFTSGLTDTQYF.

This clone appeared a single time. This rearrangement joins TRBV7-9 to TRBJ1-3; possibly TRBD1 for D (5 bases). Per germline, CDR1 SEHNR and CDR2 FQNEAQ (reference sequence). V gave up 5 bases and J gave up 0 bases, with 8 bases separating them. The CDR3 spans 14 residues. For the CDR3, the DNA is TGTGCCAGCAGCCCCGGGACCTCTGGAAACACCATATATTTT. Its translation: CASSPGTSGNTIYF.

This sequence joins TRBV5-4 and TRBJ2-3; D uncertain. CDR3 length: 16 residues. V lost 2 bases to trimming and J lost 2 bases, with 15 bases between them. Germline values: CDR1 SGHNT, CDR2 YYREEE (reference sequence). The CDR3: CASSLQTKGFTDTQYF. CDR3 nucleotide sequence: TGTGCCAGCAGCTTACAAACCAAGGGCTTCACAGATACGCAGTATTTT.

V gene TRBV27 combines with J gene TRBJ1-6, with D perhaps matching TRBD1 (6 bases). This CDR3 spans 15 amino acids. The V gene lost 6 bases and the J gene lost 9 bases, with 18 bases spanning the gap. Germline V gene lookup returns CDR1 MNHEY and CDR2 SMNVEV (reference sequence). The CDR3 coding sequence is TGTGCCAGCAGGCCCTCAGGGGTTGGAAGTTCACCCCTCCACTTT. Protein sequence: CASRPSGVGSSPLHF.

CDR3: CASGFTWLVGKVATQYF. In nucleotides, the CDR3 is TGTGCTAGTGGTTTCACCTGGCTAGTGGGGAAAGTCGCGACCCAGTACTTC. J is TRBJ2-5 and V is TRBV12-5; unclear D gene. With 3 bases removed from V and 7 bases from J, the gap between germline ends came to 24 bases. CDR1 is LGHNT and CDR2 is FRNRAP in the germline V gene. There are 17 residues in the CDR3.

The chain is built from TRBV9 and TRBJ1-2, with no clear D. The CDR3 is 14 residues long. Germline V gene data show CDR1 as SGDLS and CDR2 as YYNGEE. The V gene lost 0 bases and the J gene lost 4 bases, with 10 bases spanning the gap. The CDR3 region is CASSVVIGSYGYTF. CDR3 sequence (DNA): TGTGCCAGCAGCGTAGTTATCGGGAGCTATGGCTACACCTTC.

The chain carries TRBV27 and TRBJ1-2; D perhaps matches TRBD1 (6 bases). CDR3 length: 15 amino acids. Germline loops: CDR1 MNHEY, CDR2 SMNVEV (reference sequence). V was cut by 11 bases and J by 0 bases, with 19 bases left in between. This CDR3 reads CAPLKQDSPNYGYTF. CDR3 bases: TGTGCCCCTTTGAAACAGGACAGCCCTAACTATGGCTACACCTTC.

The J gene is TRBJ2-4, the V gene TRBV5-1; 8 positions match TRBD1. The germline gives CDR1 SGHRS, CDR2 YFSETQ. The CDR3 length is 15 residues. After removal of 1 base from V and 6 bases from J, the junction contained 6 bases not matched to a gene. CDR3 sequence reads: CASSLFQGAGNIQYF. CDR3 nucleotide sequence: TGCGCCAGCAGCTTGTTTCAGGGGGCCGGAAACATTCAGTACTTC.

This chain uses TRBV27 with TRBJ1-4; D not certain. The CDR3 extends over 14 amino acids. V lost 2 bases, J lost 4 bases, and 8 bases lay in between. The germline V gene has CDR1 MNHEY and CDR2 SMNVEV (reference sequence). CDR3 loop: CASSLTGNNEKLFF. The CDR3, as DNA: TGTGCCAGCAGTTTAACGGGAAATAATGAAAAACTGTTTTTT.

The chain carries TRBV5-1 and TRBJ1-3; D is ambiguous. Germline CDR1 reads SGHRS; CDR2 reads YFSETQ. The CDR3 contains 15 residues. Trimming took off 4 bases at V and 3 bases at J, with 14 bases between the two ends. Written as DNA, the CDR3 is TGCGCCAGCAGCCGAGCCCCTAACAGTGGAAACACCATATATTTT. This gives the protein CASSRAPNSGNTIYF. Together with reference TRBV5-1 and TRBJ1-3, the CDR3 gives the full variable domain: KAGVTQTPRYLIKTRGQQVTLSCSPISGHRSVSWYQQTPGQGLQFLFEYFSETQRNKGNFPGRFSGRQFSNSRSEMNVSTLELGDSALYLCASSRAPNSGNTIYFGEGSWLTVV.

The rearrangement uses TRBV5-4 and TRBJ1-5; D not certain. This CDR3 has 13 residues. Between the trimmed V and J ends, which lost 4 bases and 3 bases, there was a span of 8 bases. Germline V gene lookup returns CDR1 SGHNT and CDR2 YYREEE (reference sequence). CDR3 sequence reads: CASSPDYNQPQHF. Written as DNA, the CDR3 is TGTGCCAGCAGCCCGGACTACAATCAGCCCCAGCATTTT.

This clone is labeled as medium-sized. The V call is TRBV19, the J call TRBJ1-1; D is uncertain. CDR3 length: 13 residues. The V end lost 8 bases, the J end lost 4 bases, and 14 bases lay between the germline ends. Germline V gene sequence: CDR1 LNHDA, CDR2 SQIVND (reference sequence). The CDR3 nucleotides are TGTGCCAGTTTTTCCCAGTGGGTCACTGAAGCTTTCTTT. Protein product: CASFSQWVTEAFF.

The rearrangement joins TRBV6-5 to TRBJ2-3; D remains ambiguous. CDR1 and CDR2 (germline): MNHEY, SVGAGI. With 2 bases removed from V and 2 bases from J, the gap between germline ends came to 5 bases. The CDR3 sequence is 13 residues long. The CDR3 bases are TGTGCCAGCAGTTACGGAACCACAGATACGCAGTATTTT. It codes for CASSYGTTDTQYF.

The V and J genes are TRBV18 and TRBJ1-2, with D possibly TRBD1 on 6 matching bases. The V and J ends lost 3 bases and 4 bases respectively, with 9 bases between them. The germline V gene has CDR1 KGHSH and CDR2 LQKENI. The CDR3 sequence is 13 residues long. The CDR3 DNA is TGTGCCAGCTCACCGGGACATATCTATGGCTACACCTTC. It yields the protein CASSPGHIYGYTF.

This chain links TRBV29-1 with TRBJ2-1, with a weak D call TRBD1 (5 bases). The V and J ends lost 5 bases and 9 bases respectively, with 17 bases between them. The CDR3 sequence is 13 residues long. CDR1 and CDR2 from the germline V gene are SQVTM and ANQGSEA. Here the CDR3 DNA reads TGCAGCGTTTCATACACAGGAAAGGGTGAGCAGTTCTTC. Its protein product is CSVSYTGKGEQFF.